One and the same sample provided the 5 T cell receptor beta chains below, sequenced in a study of beta chain features in type 1 diabetes. Expressed TCRB transcripts were sequenced because the entire RNA isolate underwent reverse transcription. Here immunoSEQ multiplex PCR was the method, and the copy in TCRdb shows in-frame clones only, minus some. The sample contains 900,000 or so clones, 15% to 20% of which appear only once. Input material: naive CD4+ T cells from blood. The receptors were sampled from a woman between 18 and 29 years old in good health.

CDR3 in DNA: TGTGCCAGCAGTTTAAGCCGGGGCAGCCCAGGAAAACTGTTTTTT. It encodes CASSLSRGSPGKLFF. This chain connects TRBV27 to TRBJ1-4; TRBD1 might be the D (5 bases). Trimming took off 2 bases at V and 10 bases at J, with 17 bases between the two ends. This CDR3 has 15 residues. From germline, CDR1 is MNHEY and CDR2 SMNVEV (reference sequence).

This chain connects TRBV4-2 to TRBJ1-4; D is unresolved. The germline V gene encodes CDR1 LGHNA and CDR2 YNFKEQ. The CDR3 is made up of 19 amino acids. V was pared by 0 bases and J by 0 bases, with 17 bases between. Written as DNA, the CDR3 is TGTGCCAGCAGCCAAGATATAACAGCCAACCTAGCAACTAATGAAAAACTGTTTTTT. The encoded protein is CASSQDITANLATNEKLFF.

The table lists this clone with a few counts. The chain combines TRBV7-9 with TRBJ2-3, with TRBD1 matching over 7 bases. The ends lost 8 bases at V and 0 bases at J; junction bases unmatched: 17. The germline V gene has CDR1 SEHNR and CDR2 FQNEAQ (reference sequence). The CDR3 spans 18 residues. The CDR3, as DNA: TGTGCCAGCTTCGACAGGGCCACGGGCGAGACTAGCACAGATACGCAGTATTTT. It specifies CASFDRATGETSTDTQYF.

The rearrangement joins TRBV27 to TRBJ2-7; 10 positions match TRBD2. V was pared by 0 bases and J by 7 bases, with 6 bases of the junction left unmatched. CDR1 is MNHEY and CDR2 is SMNVEV in the germline V gene (reference sequence). The CDR3 totals 15 residues. The CDR3 reads CASSLSSGRAREQYF. The CDR3 DNA is TGTGCCAGCAGTTTATCCAGCGGGAGGGCCAGGGAGCAGTACTTC.

This clone was seen a few times. The chain joins TRBV7-2 to TRBJ2-5; 12 nucleotides align to TRBD2. This CDR3 region has 17 residues. Germline V CDR1 and CDR2: SGHTA, FQGNSA. J lost 5 bases, V lost 2 bases, and 9 bases had no gene match. The CDR3 DNA sequence: TGTGCCAGCAGCTTACGGGGCGGACTAGCGGGACTGGAGACCCAGTACTTC. Its translation: CASSLRGGLAGLETQYF.